This is a list of T cell receptor beta chains from one sample in a study of cytomegalovirus exposure and HLA in healthy donors. Assay used: immunoSEQ multiplex PCR; TCRdb lists only in-frame clones, some missing. This sample has 120,000 or so clones, with around 75% found just once. Source material: PBMCs. These receptors came from a woman between 45 and 65 years old in good health and CMV-seropositive. Each CDR3 is given with its conserved first and last residue. D genes are given only for firm matches. Size is omitted from some rows. Given values are once, few, many or a class for expanded clones.

V gene: TRBV7-3
J gene: TRBJ1-1
D gene: -
clone size: -
CDR3 protein: CASSLAGGTNTEAFF
CDR3 DNA: TGTGCCAGCAGCCTGGCGGGAGGGACGAACACTGAAGCTTTCTTT

V gene: TRBV15
J gene: TRBJ2-1
D gene: -
clone size: -
CDR3 protein: CATSRDKGRNGQFF
CDR3 DNA: TGTGCCACCAGCAGAGATAAAGGGAGGAATGGGCAGTTCTTC

V gene: TRBV2
J gene: TRBJ2-2
D gene: -
clone size: -
CDR3 protein: CASSDGTLNTGELFF
CDR3 DNA: TGTGCCAGCAGTGATGGGACACTGAACACCGGGGAGCTGTTTTTT

V gene: TRBV18
J gene: TRBJ2-3
D gene: -
clone size: -
CDR3 protein: CASSPLPASGGMSRDTQYF
CDR3 DNA: TGTGCCAGCTCACCTCTTCCAGCCTCCGGGGGAATGTCCCGGGATACGCAGTATTTT

V gene: TRBV30
J gene: TRBJ1-6
D gene: -
clone size: once
CDR3 protein: CAWSHVGGVGNSPLHF
CDR3 DNA: TGTGCCTGGAGTCACGTGGGGGGGGTAGGTAATTCACCCCTCCACTTT

V gene: TRBV18
J gene: TRBJ1-3
D gene: -
clone size: -
CDR3 protein: CASSLQGSGNTIYF
CDR3 DNA: TGTGCCAGCTCACTACAGGGTTCTGGAAACACCATATATTTT

V gene: TRBV30
J gene: TRBJ2-3
D gene: -
clone size: -
CDR3 protein: CAWKWPSTDTQYF
CDR3 DNA: TGTGCCTGGAAGTGGCCGTCCACAGATACGCAGTATTTT

V gene: TRBV30
J gene: TRBJ1-6
D gene: TRBD1
clone size: -
CDR3 protein: CAWSGTDITRGNYNSPLHF
CDR3 DNA: TGTGCCTGGAGCGGGACAGATATCACCCGGGGCAACTATAATTCACCTCTCCACTTT

V gene: TRBV2
J gene: TRBJ2-5
D gene: TRBD2
clone size: -
CDR3 protein: CASSETGLAETQYF
CDR3 DNA: TGTGCCAGCAGTGAAACGGGACTAGCAGAGACCCAGTACTTC

V gene: TRBV10-3
J gene: TRBJ1-1
D gene: TRBD1
clone size: -
CDR3 protein: CAARQGVRGGTEAFF
CDR3 DNA: TGTGCCGCCCGACAGGGGGTAAGAGGGGGAACTGAAGCTTTCTTT

V gene: TRBV7-6
J gene: TRBJ2-1
D gene: TRBD2
clone size: -
CDR3 protein: CASSSPATGGSYNEQFF
CDR3 DNA: TGTGCCAGCAGCTCCCCGGCGACCGGGGGGTCCTACAATGAGCAGTTCTTC

V gene: TRBV9
J gene: TRBJ2-7
D gene: -
clone size: -
CDR3 protein: CASSVRPGSDEQYF
CDR3 DNA: TGTGCCAGCAGCGTAAGACCGGGGTCAGACGAGCAGTACTTC

V gene: TRBV7-2
J gene: TRBJ1-1
D gene: -
clone size: few
CDR3 protein: CASSEGGKGTEAFF
CDR3 DNA: TGTGCCAGCAGCGAAGGGGGTAAGGGCACTGAAGCTTTCTTT

V gene: TRBV6-1
J gene: TRBJ1-2
D gene: -
clone size: once
CDR3 protein: CASSEMWRGRDGYTF
CDR3 DNA: TGTGCCAGCAGTGAAATGTGGCGGGGGCGAGATGGCTACACCTTC

V gene: TRBV6-1
J gene: TRBJ1-5
D gene: -
clone size: -
CDR3 protein: CASSTGGGGQPQHF
CDR3 DNA: TGTGCCAGCAGCACGGGAGGGGGTGGTCAGCCCCAGCATTTT

V gene: TRBV15
J gene: TRBJ1-1
D gene: -
clone size: -
CDR3 protein: CATSRERGNTEAFF
CDR3 DNA: TGTGCCACCAGCAGAGAAAGGGGTAACACTGAAGCTTTCTTT

V gene: TRBV6-6
J gene: TRBJ1-1
D gene: -
clone size: -
CDR3 protein: CASSYGAGEAFF
CDR3 DNA: TGTGCCAGCAGTTACGGGGCAGGGGAAGCTTTCTTT

V gene: TRBV7-9
J gene: TRBJ2-1
D gene: TRBD1
clone size: few
CDR3 protein: CALGRGNFEQFF
CDR3 DNA: TGTGCCCTGGGCAGGGGGAACTTTGAGCAGTTCTTC

V gene: TRBV19
J gene: TRBJ2-2
D gene: TRBD2
clone size: -
CDR3 protein: CASSIEAGGTTGELFF
CDR3 DNA: TGTGCCAGTAGTATAGAAGCGGGGGGAACCACCGGGGAGCTGTTTTTT

V gene: TRBV5-4
J gene: TRBJ2-5
D gene: TRBD2
clone size: -
CDR3 protein: CASSGSGGAGQETQYF
CDR3 DNA: TGTGCCAGCAGCGGGAGCGGGGGGGCCGGCCAAGAGACCCAGTACTTC

V gene: TRBV5-6
J gene: TRBJ1-6
D gene: -
clone size: -
CDR3 protein: CASSPVGGARSPLHF
CDR3 DNA: TGTGCCAGCAGTCCGGTAGGGGGGGCACGATCACCCCTCCACTTT

V gene: TRBV6-5
J gene: TRBJ2-3
D gene: TRBD2
clone size: few
CDR3 protein: CASSNGGNRPDTQYF
CDR3 DNA: TGTGCCAGCAGCAACGGGGGGAACCGTCCAGATACGCAGTATTTT

V gene: TRBV10-3
J gene: TRBJ2-7
D gene: -
clone size: -
CDR3 protein: CAISESISTYEQYF
CDR3 DNA: TGTGCCATCAGTGAGTCGATAAGCACCTACGAGCAGTACTTC

V gene: TRBV6-5
J gene: TRBJ1-1
D gene: -
clone size: -
CDR3 protein: CASSSPGWGDTGAFF
CDR3 DNA: TGTGCCAGCAGTTCCCCCGGGTGGGGCGACACTGGAGCTTTCTTT

V gene: TRBV10-3
J gene: TRBJ1-4
D gene: -
clone size: -
CDR3 protein: CAIRQDPTNEKLFF
CDR3 DNA: TGTGCCATCAGGCAGGATCCAACTAATGAAAAACTGTTTTTT

V gene: TRBV5-1
J gene: TRBJ1-2
D gene: TRBD1
clone size: -
CDR3 protein: CASSLFSQGAGHGYTF
CDR3 DNA: TGCGCCAGCAGCTTGTTTTCCCAGGGGGCTGGGCATGGCTACACCTTC

V gene: TRBV2
J gene: TRBJ2-5
D gene: -
clone size: few
CDR3 protein: CASRSQGLYQETQYF
CDR3 DNA: TGTGCCAGCAGGAGCCAAGGACTGTACCAAGAGACCCAGTACTTC

V gene: TRBV5-1
J gene: TRBJ2-3
D gene: -
clone size: few
CDR3 protein: CASSAGRSTDTQYF
CDR3 DNA: TGCGCCAGCAGCGCGGGTCGGAGCACAGATACGCAGTATTTT

V gene: TRBV12-5
J gene: TRBJ2-1
D gene: TRBD2
clone size: -
CDR3 protein: CASGLDRLADYNEQFF
CDR3 DNA: TGTGCTAGTGGTTTGGACCGACTAGCCGACTACAATGAGCAGTTCTTC

V gene: TRBV5-1
J gene: TRBJ2-7
D gene: -
clone size: -
CDR3 protein: CASSFSGQSYEQYF
CDR3 DNA: TGCGCCAGCAGCTTCTCGGGACAATCCTACGAGCAGTACTTC

V gene: TRBV5-1
J gene: TRBJ2-1
D gene: TRBD2
clone size: -
CDR3 protein: CASSPLAGVRNEQFF
CDR3 DNA: TGCGCCAGCAGCCCACTAGCGGGGGTCAGGAATGAGCAGTTCTTC

V gene: TRBV6-4
J gene: TRBJ2-1
D gene: -
clone size: -
CDR3 protein: CASSGQGGSNEQFF
CDR3 DNA: TGTGCCAGCAGTGGACAGGGAGGCTCGAATGAGCAGTTCTTC

V gene: TRBV4-1
J gene: TRBJ2-6
D gene: TRBD1
clone size: -
CDR3 protein: CASSQPTGVSGANVLTF
CDR3 DNA: TGCGCCAGCAGCCAACCAACAGGGGTTTCTGGGGCCAACGTCCTGACTTTC

V gene: TRBV4-2
J gene: TRBJ1-2
D gene: TRBD1
clone size: -
CDR3 protein: CASSPAGGINYGYTF
CDR3 DNA: TGTGCCAGCAGCCCTGCAGGGGGAATAAACTATGGCTACACCTTC

V gene: TRBV4-3
J gene: TRBJ1-3
D gene: -
clone size: -
CDR3 protein: CASSQLGLSGNTIYF
CDR3 DNA: TGCGCCAGCAGCCAACTAGGACTCTCTGGAAACACCATATATTTT

V gene: TRBV25-1
J gene: TRBJ1-2
D gene: -
clone size: few
CDR3 protein: CASSPGWGDGYTF
CDR3 DNA: TGTGCCAGCAGTCCGGGGTGGGGGGATGGCTACACCTTC

V gene: TRBV2
J gene: TRBJ2-7
D gene: -
clone size: -
CDR3 protein: CASSMGGAVYEQYF
CDR3 DNA: TGTGCCAGCAGCATGGGGGGGGCAGTTTACGAGCAGTACTTC

V gene: TRBV6-5
J gene: TRBJ1-2
D gene: TRBD1
clone size: -
CDR3 protein: CASSPTDRGYGYTF
CDR3 DNA: TGTGCCAGCAGTCCTACTGACAGGGGCTATGGCTACACCTTC

V gene: TRBV11-2
J gene: TRBJ2-7
D gene: TRBD1
clone size: -
CDR3 protein: CASSSGRDRGYTYEQYF
CDR3 DNA: TGTGCCAGCAGCTCAGGCCGGGACAGGGGGTACACCTACGAGCAGTACTTC

V gene: TRBV6-5
J gene: TRBJ1-5
D gene: -
clone size: -
CDR3 protein: CASSYSARQVQPQHF
CDR3 DNA: TGTGCCAGCAGTTACTCCGCCCGCCAGGTTCAGCCCCAGCATTTT

V gene: TRBV7-2
J gene: TRBJ2-5
D gene: TRBD2
clone size: -
CDR3 protein: CASSSTGTSRETQYF
CDR3 DNA: TGTGCCAGCAGCTCGACCGGGACTAGCAGGGAGACCCAGTACTTC

V gene: TRBV11-2
J gene: TRBJ2-3
D gene: -
clone size: -
CDR3 protein: CASSLVGRVPDTQYF
CDR3 DNA: TGTGCCAGCAGCTTAGTCGGGAGAGTGCCAGATACGCAGTATTTT

V gene: TRBV7-9
J gene: TRBJ2-5
D gene: -
clone size: -
CDR3 protein: CASSSGETQYF
CDR3 DNA: TGTGCCAGCAGCTCGGGGGAGACCCAGTACTTC

V gene: TRBV9
J gene: TRBJ2-5
D gene: -
clone size: -
CDR3 protein: CASSVSLSLQETQYF
CDR3 DNA: TGTGCCAGCAGCGTTTCACTAAGCCTCCAAGAGACCCAGTACTTC

V gene: TRBV27
J gene: TRBJ1-2
D gene: -
clone size: -
CDR3 protein: CASSHEGDRYGYTF
CDR3 DNA: TGTGCCAGCAGCCACGAAGGGGATCGTTACGGCTACACCTTC

V gene: TRBV7-9
J gene: TRBJ2-7
D gene: TRBD1
clone size: -
CDR3 protein: CASSPRTGTNSYEQYF
CDR3 DNA: TGTGCCAGCAGCCCGAGGACAGGGACGAACTCCTACGAGCAGTACTTC

V gene: TRBV19
J gene: TRBJ2-3
D gene: TRBD2
clone size: few
CDR3 protein: CASSRGTSGRTDTQYF
CDR3 DNA: TGTGCCAGTAGTAGAGGGACTAGCGGACGCACAGATACGCAGTATTTT

V gene: TRBV5-6
J gene: TRBJ1-2
D gene: -
clone size: -
CDR3 protein: CASSTGGAGTNYGYTF
CDR3 DNA: TGTGCCAGCAGCACGGGAGGTGCAGGAACTAACTATGGCTACACCTTC

V gene: TRBV29-1
J gene: TRBJ2-6
D gene: -
clone size: few
CDR3 protein: CSTQGPGANVLTF
CDR3 DNA: TGCAGCACGCAGGGTCCCGGGGCCAACGTCCTGACTTTC

V gene: TRBV6-6
J gene: TRBJ2-7
D gene: -
clone size: once
CDR3 protein: CASSYSGGSYEQYF
CDR3 DNA: TGTGCCAGCAGTTACTCAGGGGGCTCCTACGAGCAGTACTTC

V gene: TRBV10-3
J gene: TRBJ1-5
D gene: TRBD1
clone size: -
CDR3 protein: CAISEGQGRQPQHF
CDR3 DNA: TGTGCCATCAGTGAGGGACAGGGACGTCAGCCCCAGCATTTT

V gene: TRBV7-2
J gene: TRBJ2-7
D gene: TRBD1
clone size: -
CDR3 protein: CASRPLDRNYEQYF
CDR3 DNA: TGTGCCAGCCGACCCCTGGACAGGAACTACGAGCAGTACTTC

V gene: TRBV29-1
J gene: TRBJ1-5
D gene: -
clone size: -
CDR3 protein: CSAKTGGGNQPQHF
CDR3 DNA: TGCAGCGCTAAGACAGGAGGCGGCAATCAGCCCCAGCATTTT

V gene: TRBV6-6
J gene: TRBJ2-3
D gene: TRBD2
clone size: -
CDR3 protein: CASSPRGSGVQWGQYF
CDR3 DNA: TGTGCCAGCAGCCCCCGGGGTAGCGGGGTCCAATGGGGGCAGTATTTT